Included here is one T cell receptor (beta chain) sequence, with context. This entry comes from a study of blood T cell repertoires in COVID-19. Study in general: Material from acute and convalescent COVID-19 was sourced from the United States, Italy and Spain. The cDNA or gDNA used as material had been derived from T cells, B-cell-depleted T cells, or PBMCs.

The CDR3 has 14 amino acids. V was trimmed by 4 bases and J by 4 bases, leaving 14 bases between them. Per the germline V gene, CDR1 is MNHEY and CDR2 is SVGAGI. Authors' data handling: From reference gene primer amplification, estimates of nucleated cell counts were derived. Data came from immunoSEQ multiplex PCR; TCRdb stores just in-frame clones and leaves some out. D and trimming were read from the DNA, whereas the V and J calls and clone size are those reported in that table. Of approximately 72,000 clones in the sample, around nine tenths are singletons; the top ten hold around 13%. V gene TRBV6-5 combines with J gene TRBJ2-7, with D perhaps TRBD2 (7 bases). The specimen was peripheral blood. The clonotype comes from a woman aged 55 to 70 with acute or convalescent COVID-19. DNA of the CDR3: TGTGCCAGCAGTTCCCGCGGGGGCTGGTACGAGCAGTACTTC. Translating it yields CASSSRGGWYEQYF.